This T cell receptor beta chain came from a study of T cells in Graves' hyperthyroidism and ophthalmopathy. Researchers took RNA transcripts and amplified the TCR beta CDR3 regions from them. HTBI primers were the set used in a first-round RT-PCR of the TCR CDR3. Via MiXCR, TCRdb re-called the multiplex PCR reads, giving one row per CDR3 protein. The top ten hold 3.8% of the sample, which has approximately 600,000 distinct CDR3 sequences, roughly 15% seen once. CDR3 size: 15 residues. With 0 bases clipped from V and 6 bases from J, the junction kept 3 bases outside the gene matches. Looked up from germline, CDR1 is MNHNS and CDR2 is SASEGT.

The gene calls are TRBV6-1 and TRBJ2-7; 12 bases fit TRBD2. This sequence was found in a woman in her twenties or thirties with Graves' hyperthyroidism. The specimen sequenced was blood. In DNA, the CDR3 is TGTGCCAGCAGTGAAGCGACTAGCGGGAGAGGCGAGCAGTACTTC. It yields the protein CASSEATSGRGEQYF.